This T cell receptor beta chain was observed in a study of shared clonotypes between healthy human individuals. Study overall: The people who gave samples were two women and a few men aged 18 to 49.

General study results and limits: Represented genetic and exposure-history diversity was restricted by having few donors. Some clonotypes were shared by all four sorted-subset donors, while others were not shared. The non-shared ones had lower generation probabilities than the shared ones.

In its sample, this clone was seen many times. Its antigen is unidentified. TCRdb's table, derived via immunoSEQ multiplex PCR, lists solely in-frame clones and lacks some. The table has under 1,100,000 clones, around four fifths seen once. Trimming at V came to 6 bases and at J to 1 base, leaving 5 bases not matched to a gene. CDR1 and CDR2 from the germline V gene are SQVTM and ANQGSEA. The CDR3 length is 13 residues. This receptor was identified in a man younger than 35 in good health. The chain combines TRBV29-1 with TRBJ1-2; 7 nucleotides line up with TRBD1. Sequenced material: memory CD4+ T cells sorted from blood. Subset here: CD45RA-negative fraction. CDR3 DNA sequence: TGCAGCGTCCTGACAGGGCTTAACTATGGCTACACCTTC. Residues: CSVLTGLNYGYTF.